The entry below describes one TCR beta chain. Its antigen is not known. The use of a sample-barcoded 5' primer and a J-beta primer mix characterized a second PCR of about 7 to 12 cycles. TCRdb called the 5' RACE reads again in MiXCR, with one record for every CDR3 protein. This table has about 1.4 million distinct CDR3 sequences, around 59% appearing once. This sample is drawn from a study of blood T cells in healthy people across ages. Study-wide results and limits: Using unsorted PBMCs precluded a conclusive naive versus antigen-experienced comparison. Those diversity estimates obtained from one million T cells were thought to be underestimates.

V was pared by 3 bases and J by 0 bases, with 8 bases between. Germline V CDR1 and CDR2: MNHNS, SASEGT. The CDR3 totals 14 residues. This chain joins TRBV6-1 and TRBJ1-2; D is ambiguous. This receptor was taken from a man younger than 35 in good health. Material for sequencing was blood. The CDR3 protein is CASSDAIANYGYTF. The CDR3 DNA reads TGTGCCAGCAGTGATGCGATAGCTAACTATGGCTACACCTTC.